The 9 T cell receptor beta chains below come from one sample, sequenced in a study of read filtering for tumor transcriptome and immune sequencing. This library used roughly 430 ng RNA and molecular barcoded adaptors spanning alpha/delta and beta/gamma chains. One entry per CDR3 protein results from TCRdb running MiXCR on the reads. The sample comprises around 140,000 distinct CDR3 sequences, about 12% of which are singletons, and 8% to 9% rests with the top ten. Sequenced sample: a population of CD138-negative cells sorted from bone marrow. These TCRs come from a donor aged 40 or older with multiple myeloma.

For this clonotype: A clone one base away is much larger, so this may be a read error. The genes are TRBV4-1 and TRBJ2-1; 10 positions agree with TRBD2. The CDR3 consists of 18 residues. The germline V gene has CDR1 MGHRA and CDR2 YSYEKL. The CDR3 DNA sequence: TGCGCCAACAGCCAAGATAACCCGACTAGCGGGCCTTACAATGAGCAGTTCTTC. This gives the protein CANSQDNPTSGPYNEQFF.

This clonotype was counted ten times or more. V gene TRBV19 combines with J gene TRBJ2-1, with TRBD2 matching over 7 bases. CDR3 length: 15 amino acids. CDR1 is LNHDA, CDR2 SQIVND, per germline (reference sequence). V lost 3 bases to trimming and J lost 2 bases; unmatched junction nucleotides: 4. Here the CDR3 reads CASSIRSGAYNEQFF. In DNA form, the CDR3 reads TGTGCCAGTAGTATCAGGAGCGGGGCCTACAATGAGCAGTTCTTC.

This clonotype occurred many times. The junction departs from germline at one end; a sequencing error may be responsible. The chain has TRBV11-2 and TRBJ2-4; D remains unclear. Germline loops: CDR1 SGHAT, CDR2 FQNNGV. This CDR3 has 15 amino acids. CDR3 region: CVSSLARRPLNNQYF. Here the CDR3 DNA reads TGTGTCAGCAGCTTAGCTAGGCGGCCTTTGAACAATCAGTACTTC. Full variable domain (remainder filled in from reference TRBV11-2 and TRBJ2-4): EAGVAQSPRYKIIEKRQSVAFWCNPISGHATLYWYQQILGQGPKLLIQFQNNGVVDDSQLPKDRFSAERLKGVDSTLKIQPAKLEDSAVYLCVSSLARRPLNNQYFGAGTRLSVL.

This clonotype showed up many times. The rearrangement links TRBV7-2 to TRBJ1-1, with 12 bases lining up with TRBD1. Losses at the gene ends were 4 bases for V and 7 bases for J; bases not matched to a gene: 10. Per the germline V gene, CDR1 is SGHTA and CDR2 is FQGNSA. This CDR3 has 16 residues. The CDR3 protein is CASSSRDRGQGDEAFF. For the CDR3, the DNA is TGTGCCAGCAGCTCGCGGGACAGGGGGCAGGGTGATGAAGCTTTCTTT.

In its sample, this clonotype was seen a few times. The V call is TRBV7-9, the J call TRBJ2-1; D is perhaps TRBD2 (5 bases). This CDR3 comprises 17 residues. Trimming pared 5 bases from V and 0 bases from J, leaving 17 bases between. CDR1 and CDR2 from the germline V gene are SEHNR and FQNEAQ (reference sequence). The CDR3 DNA is TGTGCCAGCAGCCCCCCCCGGAGAGCGGACTCCTACAATGAGCAGTTCTTC. This sequence encodes CASSPPRRADSYNEQFF.

This clonotype was counted at least ten times. V gene TRBV11-2 combines with J gene TRBJ1-2, with D hard to call. V dropped 2 bases and J dropped 0 bases, with 7 bases sitting between them. Germline V CDR1 and CDR2: SGHAT, FQNNGV. This CDR3 region has 14 residues. The CDR3 region has the DNA TGTGCCAGCAGCTTAAACCCGGCTAACTATGGCTACACCTTC. This sequence encodes CASSLNPANYGYTF.

V usage is TRBV7-2 and J usage is TRBJ2-1; 8 bases line up with TRBD1. Germline V gene lookup returns CDR1 SGHTA and CDR2 FQGNSA. Trimming removed 0 bases from V and 10 bases from J; junction bases left unmatched: 14. This CDR3 region has 17 residues. The CDR3 reads CASSLAVGTGPAGEQFF. The CDR3 DNA reads TGTGCCAGCAGCTTAGCGGTGGGGACAGGCCCCGCCGGGGAGCAGTTCTTC. The full variable domain, with the rest looked up from reference TRBV7-2 and TRBJ2-1, is GAGVSQSPSNKVTEKGKDVELRCDPISGHTALYWYRQSLGQGLEFLIYFQGNSAPDKSGLPSDRFSAERTGGSVSTLTIQRTQQEDSAVYLCASSLAVGTGPAGEQFFGPGTRLTVL.

Only a few counts were recorded for this clonotype. V and J are TRBV5-6 and TRBJ2-2; 11 bases match TRBD2. V lost 0 bases to trimming and J lost 4 bases; unmatched junction nucleotides: 2. Germline V gene lookup returns CDR1 SGHDT and CDR2 YYEEEE. The CDR3 spans 16 residues. The CDR3 reads CASSLGLAGGTGELFF. The CDR3 region has the DNA TGTGCCAGCAGCTTGGGGCTAGCGGGGGGCACCGGGGAGCTGTTTTTT.

This clonotype came up a few times. The chain links TRBV24-1 to TRBJ1-1, with D maybe TRBD1 (5 bases). Trimming took off 5 bases at V and 0 bases at J, with 12 bases between the two ends. CDR3 size: 15 residues. CDR1 is KGHDR, CDR2 SFDVKD, per germline. CDR3 region: CATSGGGELNTEAFF. CDR3 coding DNA: TGTGCCACCAGTGGTGGAGGGGAGTTGAACACTGAAGCTTTCTTT.